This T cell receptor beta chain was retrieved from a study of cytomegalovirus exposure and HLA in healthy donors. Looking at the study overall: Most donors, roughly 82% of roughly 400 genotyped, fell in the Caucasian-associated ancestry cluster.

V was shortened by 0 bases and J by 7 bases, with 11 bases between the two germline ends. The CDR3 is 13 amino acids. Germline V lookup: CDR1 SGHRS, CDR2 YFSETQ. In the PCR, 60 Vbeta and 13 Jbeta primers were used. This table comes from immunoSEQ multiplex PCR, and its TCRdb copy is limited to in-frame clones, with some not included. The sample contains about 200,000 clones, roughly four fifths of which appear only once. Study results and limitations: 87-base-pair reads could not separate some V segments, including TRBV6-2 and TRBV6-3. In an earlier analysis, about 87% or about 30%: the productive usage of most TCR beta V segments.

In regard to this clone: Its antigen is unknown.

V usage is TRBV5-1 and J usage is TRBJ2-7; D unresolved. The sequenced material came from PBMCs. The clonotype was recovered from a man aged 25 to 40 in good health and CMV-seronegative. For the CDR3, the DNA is TGCGCCAGCAGCTTGGCTGGGCCGGAAGAGCAGTACTTC. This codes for CASSLAGPEEQYF.